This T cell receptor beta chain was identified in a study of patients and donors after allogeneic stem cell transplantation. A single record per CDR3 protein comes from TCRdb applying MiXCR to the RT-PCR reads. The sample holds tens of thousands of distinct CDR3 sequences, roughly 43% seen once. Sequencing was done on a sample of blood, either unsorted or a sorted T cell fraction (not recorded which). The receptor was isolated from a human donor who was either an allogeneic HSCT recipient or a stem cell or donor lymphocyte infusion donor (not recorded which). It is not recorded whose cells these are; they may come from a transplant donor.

The DNA of the CDR3 is TGTGCCATCAGGACTGCGGTCGGAACTGAAGCTTTCTTT. Its protein is CAIRTAVGTEAFF. V and J are TRBV10-3 and TRBJ1-1, with D uncertain. CDR1 ENHRY and CDR2 SYGVKD come from the germline V gene. This CDR3 spans 13 amino acids. Trimming shortened V by 6 bases and J by 5 bases, and 13 bases separated the two germline ends.